This T cell receptor (beta chain) was profiled in a study of blood T cell repertoires in COVID-19. Whole-study context: The United States, Italy and Spain provided the acute and convalescent COVID-19 samples. PBMCs, B-cell-depleted T cells, or T cells were the source of the cDNA or gDNA that made up the material.

Germline V gives CDR1 SNHLY, CDR2 FYNNEI. The V and J ends lost 8 bases and 2 bases respectively, with 14 bases between them. This CDR3 has 14 residues. The study assigned cohorts using participant-reported clinical history. Per the study methods: Reference gene primers were amplified, and this amplification served to estimate nucleated cell counts. Profiling relied on immunoSEQ multiplex PCR, and the TCRdb table lists in-frame clones only, not all of them. From that table come the V and J calls and clone size; the DNA was used to work out D and trimming. The profile shows more than 300,000 clones, 85% to 95% of them singletons.

The sequence was collected from a woman younger than 45 who had been exposed to COVID-19. The chain recombines TRBV2 with TRBJ2-3; D is possibly TRBD1 (6 bases). The sample consisted of PBMCs or T cells enriched from blood (not recorded which). The CDR3 DNA is TGTGCCAGCGGGCTACAGGGCTACACAGATACGCAGTATTTT. Translating it yields CASGLQGYTDTQYF.